This T cell receptor (beta chain) was recorded in a study of OX40 agonist ivuxolimab in advanced cancers. As concerns this clone: What it recognizes is unknown.

With 1 base removed from V and 1 base from J, the gap between germline ends came to 6 bases. Per the germline V gene, CDR1 is MNHNS and CDR2 is SASEGT. CDR3 size: 14 residues. Sequencing used immunoSEQ multiplex PCR; TCRdb keeps in-frame clones, though not all of them. The repertoire has fewer than 25,000 clones, about 76% of them found once; the top ten carry 20% to 30%. Study-wide findings and caveats: Relative to CD4+ cells, CD8+ T cells on average had more expanded clones. At doses 0.1 to 3.0 mg/kg, CD4+ and CD8+ clones expanded.

The clonotype originates from an adult with an advanced solid tumor such as melanoma, head and neck, liver or kidney cancer. The chain carries TRBV6-1 and TRBJ2-3, with D possibly matching TRBD1 (5 bases). Here the sequenced sample was CD4+ or CD8+ T cells sorted from blood, taken in a trial of the OX40 agonist ivuxolimab. The CDR3 bases are TGTGCCAGCAGTGAAGTCAGGGGCACAGATACGCAGTATTTT. Translation gives CASSEVRGTDTQYF.